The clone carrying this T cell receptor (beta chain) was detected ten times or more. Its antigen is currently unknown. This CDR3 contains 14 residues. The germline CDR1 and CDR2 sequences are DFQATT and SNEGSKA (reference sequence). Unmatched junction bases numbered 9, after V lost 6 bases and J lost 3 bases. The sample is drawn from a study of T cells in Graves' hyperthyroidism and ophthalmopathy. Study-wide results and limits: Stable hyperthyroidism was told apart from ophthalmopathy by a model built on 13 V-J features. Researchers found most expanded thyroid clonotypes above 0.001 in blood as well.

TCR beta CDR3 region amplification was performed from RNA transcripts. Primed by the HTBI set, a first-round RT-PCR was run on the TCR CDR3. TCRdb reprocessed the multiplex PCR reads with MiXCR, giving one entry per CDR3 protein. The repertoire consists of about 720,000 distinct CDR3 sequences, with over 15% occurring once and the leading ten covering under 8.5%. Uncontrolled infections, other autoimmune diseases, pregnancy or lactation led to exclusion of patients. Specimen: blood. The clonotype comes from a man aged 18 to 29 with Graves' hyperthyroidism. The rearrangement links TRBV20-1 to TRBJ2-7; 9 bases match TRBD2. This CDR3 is CSASLSGRGYEQYF. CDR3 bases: TGCAGTGCATCCCTTAGCGGGAGAGGCTACGAGCAGTACTTC.